The sequence of this T cell receptor beta chain was determined in a study of STAT5B mutations in CD4+ large granular lymphocyte leukemia. The data were produced by immunoSEQ multiplex PCR, yet TCRdb's version contains in-frame clones alone and is incomplete. The repertoire includes 25,000 to 30,000 clones, around 72% of them detected once, and roughly 0.98% sits in the top ten. Trimming removed 7 bases from V and 4 bases from J; junction bases left unmatched: 9. CDR1 MDHEN and CDR2 SYDVKM come from the germline V gene. This CDR3 comprises 15 residues. The sample comprised CD4+ T cells from blood buffy coats. The source of this sequence is a human donor in good health. The chain recombines TRBV28 with TRBJ2-7, with 11 bases matching TRBD2. CDR3: CASTSGTSGFYEQYF. The CDR3 DNA is TGTGCCAGCACCTCCGGGACTAGCGGCTTTTACGAGCAGTACTTC.